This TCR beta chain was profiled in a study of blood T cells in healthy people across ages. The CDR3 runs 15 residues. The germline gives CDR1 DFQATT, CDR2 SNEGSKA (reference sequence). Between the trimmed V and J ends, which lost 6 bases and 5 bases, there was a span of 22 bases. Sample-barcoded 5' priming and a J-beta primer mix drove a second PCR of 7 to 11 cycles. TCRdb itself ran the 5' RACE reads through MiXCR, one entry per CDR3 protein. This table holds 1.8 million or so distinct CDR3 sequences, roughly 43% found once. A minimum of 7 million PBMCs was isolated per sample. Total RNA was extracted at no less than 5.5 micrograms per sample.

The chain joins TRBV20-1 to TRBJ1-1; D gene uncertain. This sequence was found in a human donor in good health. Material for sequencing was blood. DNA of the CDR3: TGCAGTGCCCCCAAGGACCTCCAAGGGAGAACTGAAGCTTTCTTT. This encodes CSAPKDLQGRTEAFF.